This TCR beta chain was profiled in a study of CXCR3-negative and CXCR3-positive naive CD8 T cells. General observations from the study: Partly lower CXCR3 expression followed cryopreservation, and most assays relied on fresh PBMCs. Both naive subsets carried similar amounts of surface CD5, so TCR strength was inferred from TRB CDR3 properties. Naive CXCR3-positive cells had TRB CDR3s more hydrophobic than those of CXCR3-negative naive cells.

Regarding this clonotype: Its specificity is unknown.

Through 5' RACE with UMI labels, the TRB cDNA libraries were prepared. TCRdb reprocessed the 5' RACE reads and stores each CDR3 protein as one record, lacking DNA. This sample contains 150,000 or so distinct CDR3 sequences. Naive cells were sorted as CD45RO-, CCR7+, CD27+ and CD95-. The sequencing input was naive CXCR3+ CD8+ T cells from blood. Subset indicated: CD45RO-CCR7+CD27+CD95- naive CD8+ T cells expressing CXCR3 (TNR3+). The TCR comes from a human donor in good health. Some clones in this sample may be carry-over from other donors' samples.

This chain's CDR3 is CSARDDWQGANYEQYF. The chain has TRBV20-1 and TRBJ2-7; checking the TCRdb D call of TRBD1 is not possible without DNA. This CDR3 comprises 16 residues. CDR1 is DFQATT and CDR2 is SNEGSKA in the germline V gene (reference sequence).